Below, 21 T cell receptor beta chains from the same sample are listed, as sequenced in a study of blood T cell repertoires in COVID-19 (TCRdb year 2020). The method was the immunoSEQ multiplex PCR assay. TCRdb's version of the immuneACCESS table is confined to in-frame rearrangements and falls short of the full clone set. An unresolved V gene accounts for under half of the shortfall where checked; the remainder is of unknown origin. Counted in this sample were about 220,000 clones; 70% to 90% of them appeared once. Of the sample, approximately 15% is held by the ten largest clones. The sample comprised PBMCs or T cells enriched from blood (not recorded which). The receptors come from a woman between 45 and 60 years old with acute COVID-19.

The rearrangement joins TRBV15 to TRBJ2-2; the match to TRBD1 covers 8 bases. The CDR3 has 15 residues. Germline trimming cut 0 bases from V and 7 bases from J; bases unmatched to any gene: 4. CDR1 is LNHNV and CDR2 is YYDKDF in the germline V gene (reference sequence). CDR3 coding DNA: TGTGCCACCAGCAGAGATCAGGGGGCTTACGGGGAGCTGTTTTTT. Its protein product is CATSRDQGAYGELFF.

CDR3 residues: CSASRRGYEQYF. The CDR3 DNA reads TGCAGTGCTAGTAGGAGGGGCTACGAGCAGTACTTC. The V call is TRBV20-1, the J call TRBJ2-7, with D tentatively TRBD2 (6 bases). Germline V gene data show CDR1 as DFQATT and CDR2 as SNEGSKA (reference sequence). The CDR3 runs to 12 residues. The germline V and J ends were trimmed by 3 bases and 3 bases, with 9 bases remaining between them.

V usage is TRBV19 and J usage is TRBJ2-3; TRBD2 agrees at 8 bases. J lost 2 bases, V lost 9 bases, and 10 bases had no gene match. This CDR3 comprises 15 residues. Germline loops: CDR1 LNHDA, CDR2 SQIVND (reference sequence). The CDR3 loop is CASGLTSGFTDTQYF. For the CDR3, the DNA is TGTGCCAGCGGGCTTACTAGCGGATTCACAGATACGCAGTATTTT.

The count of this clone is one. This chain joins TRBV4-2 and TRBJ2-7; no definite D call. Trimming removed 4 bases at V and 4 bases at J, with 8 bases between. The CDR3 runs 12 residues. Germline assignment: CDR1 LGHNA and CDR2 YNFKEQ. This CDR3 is CASSPSRYEQYF. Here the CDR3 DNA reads TGTGCCAGCAGCCCGTCTAGGTACGAGCAGTACTTC.

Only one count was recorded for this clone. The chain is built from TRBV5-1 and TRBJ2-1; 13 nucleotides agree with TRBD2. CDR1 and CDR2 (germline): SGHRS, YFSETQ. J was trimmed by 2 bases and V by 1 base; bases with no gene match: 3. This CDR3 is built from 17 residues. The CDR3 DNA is TGCGCCAGCAGCTTGACTAGCGGGAGGGGGACCTACAATGAGCAGTTCTTC. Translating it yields CASSLTSGRGTYNEQFF. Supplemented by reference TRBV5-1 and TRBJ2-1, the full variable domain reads KAGVTQTPRYLIKTRGQQVTLSCSPISGHRSVSWYQQTPGQGLQFLFEYFSETQRNKGNFPGRFSGRQFSNSRSEMNVSTLELGDSALYLCASSLTSGRGTYNEQFFGPGTRLTVL.

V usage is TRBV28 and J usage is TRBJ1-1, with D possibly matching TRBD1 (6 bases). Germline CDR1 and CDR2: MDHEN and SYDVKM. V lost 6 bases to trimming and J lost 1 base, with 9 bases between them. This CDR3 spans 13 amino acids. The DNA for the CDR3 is TGTGCCAGCAGAATACAGGGGAACACTGAAGCTTTCTTT. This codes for CASRIQGNTEAFF.

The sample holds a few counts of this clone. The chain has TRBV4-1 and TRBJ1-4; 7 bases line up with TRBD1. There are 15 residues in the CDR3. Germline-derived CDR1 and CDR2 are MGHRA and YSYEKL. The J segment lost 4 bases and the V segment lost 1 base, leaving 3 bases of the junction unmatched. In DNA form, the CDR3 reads TGCGCCAGCAGCCAAGCGGGACAGATTAATGAAAAACTGTTTTTT. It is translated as CASSQAGQINEKLFF.

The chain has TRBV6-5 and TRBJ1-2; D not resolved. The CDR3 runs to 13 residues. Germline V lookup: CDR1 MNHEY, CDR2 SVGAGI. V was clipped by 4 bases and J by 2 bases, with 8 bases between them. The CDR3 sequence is CASSFDGNYGYTF. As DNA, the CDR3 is TGTGCCAGCAGTTTTGACGGGAACTATGGCTACACCTTC.

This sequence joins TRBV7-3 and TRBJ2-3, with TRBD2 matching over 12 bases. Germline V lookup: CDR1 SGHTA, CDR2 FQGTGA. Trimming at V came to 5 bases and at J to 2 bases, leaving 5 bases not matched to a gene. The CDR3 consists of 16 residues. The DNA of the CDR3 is TGTGCCAGCAGCCGAGGACTAGCGGGATTCACAGATACGCAGTATTTT. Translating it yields CASSRGLAGFTDTQYF.

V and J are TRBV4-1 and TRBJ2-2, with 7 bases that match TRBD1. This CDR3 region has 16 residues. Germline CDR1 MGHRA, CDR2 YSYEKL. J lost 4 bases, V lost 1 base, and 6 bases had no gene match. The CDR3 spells CASSQVPGTATGELFF. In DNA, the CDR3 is TGCGCCAGCAGCCAAGTTCCCGGGACAGCCACCGGGGAGCTGTTTTTT.

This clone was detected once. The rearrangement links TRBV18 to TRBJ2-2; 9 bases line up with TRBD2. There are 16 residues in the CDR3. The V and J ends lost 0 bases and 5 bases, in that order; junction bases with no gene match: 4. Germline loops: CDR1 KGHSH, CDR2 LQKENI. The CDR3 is CASSPPGLAFTGELFF. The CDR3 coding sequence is TGTGCCAGCTCACCACCGGGACTAGCATTTACCGGGGAGCTGTTTTTT. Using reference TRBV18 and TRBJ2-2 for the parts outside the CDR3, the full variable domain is NAGVMQNPRHLVRRRGQEARLRCSPMKGHSHVYWYRQLPEEGLKFMVYLQKENIIDESGMPKERFSAEFPKEGPSILRIQQVVRGDSAAYFCASSPPGLAFTGELFFGEGSRLTVL.

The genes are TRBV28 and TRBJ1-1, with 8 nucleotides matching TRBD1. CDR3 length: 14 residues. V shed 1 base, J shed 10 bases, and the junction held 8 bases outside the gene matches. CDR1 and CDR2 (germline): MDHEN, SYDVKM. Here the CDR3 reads CASSLYPGGRGAFF. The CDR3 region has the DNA TGTGCCAGCAGTTTATACCCAGGGGGCAGGGGAGCTTTCTTT.

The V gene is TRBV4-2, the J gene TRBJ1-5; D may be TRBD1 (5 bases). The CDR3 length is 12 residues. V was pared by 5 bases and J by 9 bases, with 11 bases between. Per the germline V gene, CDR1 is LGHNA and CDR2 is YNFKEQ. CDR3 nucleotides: TGTGCCAGCAGCAAGGCCCAGGGGCCCCAGCATTTT. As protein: CASSKAQGPQHF.

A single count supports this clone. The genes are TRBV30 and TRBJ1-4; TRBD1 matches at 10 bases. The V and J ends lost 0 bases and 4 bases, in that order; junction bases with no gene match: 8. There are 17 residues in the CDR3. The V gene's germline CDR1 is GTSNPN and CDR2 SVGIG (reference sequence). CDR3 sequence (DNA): TGTGCCTGGAGTGTACGTGACAGGGGGCGAATTAATGAAAAACTGTTTTTT. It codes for CAWSVRDRGRINEKLFF.

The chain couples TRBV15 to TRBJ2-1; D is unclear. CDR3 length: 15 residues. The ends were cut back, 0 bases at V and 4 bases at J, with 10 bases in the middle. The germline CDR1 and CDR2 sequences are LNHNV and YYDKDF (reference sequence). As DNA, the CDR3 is TGTGCCACCAGCAGAGAGCCGCTAAAGTACAATGAGCAGTTCTTC. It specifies CATSREPLKYNEQFF. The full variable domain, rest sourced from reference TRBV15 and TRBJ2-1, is DAMVIQNPRYQVTQFGKPVTLSCSQTLNHNVMYWYQQKSSQAPKLLFHYYDKDFNNEADTPDNFQSRRPNTSFCFLDIRSPGLGDTAMYLCATSREPLKYNEQFFGPGTRLTVL.

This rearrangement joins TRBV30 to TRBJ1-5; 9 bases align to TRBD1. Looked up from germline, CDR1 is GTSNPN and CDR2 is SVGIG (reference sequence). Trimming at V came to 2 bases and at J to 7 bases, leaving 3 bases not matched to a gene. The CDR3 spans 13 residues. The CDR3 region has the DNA TGTGCCTGGAGTCCGACAGGGGGGCAGCCCCAGCATTTT. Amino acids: CAWSPTGGQPQHF.

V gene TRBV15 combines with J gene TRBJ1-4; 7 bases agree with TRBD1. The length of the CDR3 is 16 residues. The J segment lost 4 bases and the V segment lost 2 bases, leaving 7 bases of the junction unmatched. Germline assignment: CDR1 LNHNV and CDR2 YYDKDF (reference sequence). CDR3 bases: TGTGCCACCAGCAGAAAGACGGGGACAGTTAATGAAAAACTGTTTTTT. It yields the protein CATSRKTGTVNEKLFF.

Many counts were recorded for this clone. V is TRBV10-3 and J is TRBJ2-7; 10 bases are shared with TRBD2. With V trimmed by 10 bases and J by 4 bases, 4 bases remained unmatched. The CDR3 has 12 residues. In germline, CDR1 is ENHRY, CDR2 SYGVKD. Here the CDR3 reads CATGLAYYEQYF. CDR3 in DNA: TGTGCCACGGGACTAGCGTATTACGAGCAGTACTTC.

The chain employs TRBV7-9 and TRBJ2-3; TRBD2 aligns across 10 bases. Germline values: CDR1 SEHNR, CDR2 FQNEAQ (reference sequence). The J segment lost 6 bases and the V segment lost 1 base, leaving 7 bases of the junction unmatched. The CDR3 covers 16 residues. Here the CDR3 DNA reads TGTGCCAGCAGCTTAGATCTAGCGGGAGCGTGGGATACGCAGTATTTT. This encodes CASSLDLAGAWDTQYF. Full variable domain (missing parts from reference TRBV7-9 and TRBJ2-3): DTGVSQNPRHKITKRGQNVTFRCDPISEHNRLYWYRQTLGQGPEFLTYFQNEAQLEKSRLLSDRFSAERPKGSFSTLEIQRTEQGDSAMYLCASSLDLAGAWDTQYFGPGTRLTVL.

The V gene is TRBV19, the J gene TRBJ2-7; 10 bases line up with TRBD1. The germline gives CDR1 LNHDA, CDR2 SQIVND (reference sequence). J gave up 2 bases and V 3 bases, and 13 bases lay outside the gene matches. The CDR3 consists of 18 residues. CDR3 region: CASSINLQGQGIPYEQYF. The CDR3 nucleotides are TGTGCCAGTAGTATCAACTTGCAGGGACAGGGGATCCCCTACGAGCAGTACTTC.

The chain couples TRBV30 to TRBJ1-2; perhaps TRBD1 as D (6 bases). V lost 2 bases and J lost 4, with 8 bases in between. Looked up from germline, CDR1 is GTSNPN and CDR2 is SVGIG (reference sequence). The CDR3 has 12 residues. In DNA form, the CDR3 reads TGTGCCTGGAGTAGGGGGTCCTATGGCTACACCTTC. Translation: CAWSRGSYGYTF.